The source of this T cell receptor beta chain is a study of Ad26.COV2.S vaccination and SARS-CoV-2 variants. For the study at large: Recipients of Ad26.COV2.S got it intramuscularly, once or twice 56 days apart.

Assay used: immunoSEQ multiplex PCR; TCRdb lists only in-frame clones, some missing. The sample lists fewer than 400,000 clones, 86% occurring once. The treatment denotes: 19 received Ad26.COV2.S at low or high dose, single or two shots; 5 received placebo; per-sample allocation not given. All samples were drawn on day 63, counting from the first vaccine or placebo injection. What was given as vaccine was an Ad26 vector encoding Wuhan-strain SARS-CoV-2 spike. This clonotype was sampled from a person between 18 and 65 years old who received the Ad26.COV2.S COVID-19 vaccine or a placebo. The specimen comprised peripheral blood, sampled in a trial of Ad26.COV2.S vaccine versus placebo.

This CDR3 reads CASSYQGFNTGELFF. The CDR3 DNA is TGTGCCAGCAGTTACCAGGGTTTTAACACCGGGGAGCTGTTTTTT. The genes are TRBV11-2 and TRBJ2-2; D might be TRBD1 (5 bases). The CDR3 loop spans 15 amino acids. Germline CDR1 is SGHAT and CDR2 is FQNNGV. Trimming pared 6 bases from V and 2 bases from J, leaving 13 bases between.